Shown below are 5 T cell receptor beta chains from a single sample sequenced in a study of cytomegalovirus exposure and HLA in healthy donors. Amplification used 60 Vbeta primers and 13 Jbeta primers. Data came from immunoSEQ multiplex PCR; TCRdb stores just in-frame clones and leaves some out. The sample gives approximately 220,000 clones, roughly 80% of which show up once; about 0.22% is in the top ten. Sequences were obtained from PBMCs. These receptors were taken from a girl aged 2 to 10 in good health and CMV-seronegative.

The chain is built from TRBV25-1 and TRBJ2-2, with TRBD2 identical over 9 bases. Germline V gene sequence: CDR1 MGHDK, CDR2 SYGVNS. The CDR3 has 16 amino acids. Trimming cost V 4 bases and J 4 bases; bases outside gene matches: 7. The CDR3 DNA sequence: TGTGCCAGCAGTGTTGGCGGGGGGGCCATCACCGGGGAGCTGTTTTTT. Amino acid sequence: CASSVGGGAITGELFF.

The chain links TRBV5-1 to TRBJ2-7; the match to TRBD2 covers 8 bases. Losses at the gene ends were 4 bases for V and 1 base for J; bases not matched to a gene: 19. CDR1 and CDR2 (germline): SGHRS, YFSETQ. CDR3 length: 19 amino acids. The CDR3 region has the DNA TGCGCCAGCAGCCCGGCAGTAGCGGGGACAAATTATGGTTCCTACGAGCAGTACTTC. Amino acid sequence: CASSPAVAGTNYGSYEQYF.

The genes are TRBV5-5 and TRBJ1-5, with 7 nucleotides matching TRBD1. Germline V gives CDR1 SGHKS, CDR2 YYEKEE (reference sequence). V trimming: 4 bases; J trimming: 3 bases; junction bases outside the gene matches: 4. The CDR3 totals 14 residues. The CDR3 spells CASSNRGDNQPQHF. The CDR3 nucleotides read TGTGCCAGCAGCAACAGGGGCGACAATCAGCCCCAGCATTTT.

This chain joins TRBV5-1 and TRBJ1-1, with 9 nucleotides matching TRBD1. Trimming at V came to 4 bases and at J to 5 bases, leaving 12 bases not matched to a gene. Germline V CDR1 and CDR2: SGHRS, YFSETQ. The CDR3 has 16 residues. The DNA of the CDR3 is TGCGCCAGCAGCCAGAAACCCACAGGGGGCGGTACTGAAGCTTTCTTT. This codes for CASSQKPTGGGTEAFF.

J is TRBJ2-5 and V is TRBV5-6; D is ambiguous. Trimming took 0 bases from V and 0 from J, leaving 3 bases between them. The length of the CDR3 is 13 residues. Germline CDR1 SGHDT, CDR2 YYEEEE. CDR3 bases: TGTGCCAGCAGCTTGGCGTACCAAGAGACCCAGTACTTC. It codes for CASSLAYQETQYF.